This TCR beta chain was observed in a study of vaccination and CD4 T cells after COVID-19. The Oncomine TCR Beta short-read assay generated sequence data from the DNA of cultured CD4+ T cells. The template was genomic DNA from cultured CD4+ T cells. TCRdb redid the calling of the PCR reads with MiXCR, one entry per CDR3 protein. The sample lists approximately 8,100 distinct CDR3 sequences, about 61% occurring once. About this clonotype: The antigen remains unidentified.

The treatment was: approximately nine-day PBMC culture with coronavirus spike peptide pools or control peptides (ViraFEST assay). CDR3 length: 15 residues. Trimming cost V 6 bases and J 6 bases, with 24 bases left between them. Germline V gene lookup returns CDR1 DFQATT and CDR2 SNEGSKA (reference sequence). V and J are TRBV20-1 and TRBJ2-7; perhaps TRBD2 as D (6 bases). The sequencing used cultured CD4+ T cells from blood, collected after SARS-CoV-2 vaccination. This TCR was sampled from a human donor with COVID-19. In DNA form, the CDR3 reads TGCAGTGCGGACCCTAGCGACCAGTCATCCGGCGAGCAGTACTTC. Translating it yields CSADPSDQSSGEQYF.